This TCR beta chain was profiled in a study of T cells after yellow fever vaccination. Study observations and caveats: Most primary-vaccination clones reappeared after the booster (about 97% CD4, roughly 90% CD8).

5'RACE template switching generated TCR cDNA, adding a universal primer site and UMIs. From the 5' RACE reads, TCRdb called clonotypes with MiXCR, one entry per CDR3 protein. Of around 360,000 distinct CDR3 sequences detected, about 9.9% appear once; the ten largest clones hold less than 20%. With regard to this clonotype: Its antigen is currently unknown.

Germline assignment: CDR1 ENHRY and CDR2 SYGVKD. CDR3 size: 14 residues. With 10 bases removed from V and 5 bases from J, the gap between germline ends came to 18 bases. V and J are TRBV10-3 and TRBJ1-5, with a weak D call TRBD1 (5 bases). This sample comprised PBMCs, obtained on the day of the first yellow fever vaccination. The clonotype was recovered from a man younger than 30 who received the YFV17D yellow fever vaccine. The CDR3 loop is CATRKDSPDQPQHF. The CDR3 DNA reads TGTGCCACCAGGAAAGACAGCCCAGATCAGCCCCAGCATTTT.